This T cell receptor (beta chain) came from a study of T-cell reconstitution after alpha-beta-depleted transplantation in children. Library preparation (for TCRbeta) was performed with unique molecular identifiers. TCRdb re-called the PCR reads with MiXCR, one entry per CDR3 protein. The sample consists of 250,000 to 300,000 distinct CDR3 sequences, 10% of them appearing once. Trimming left V 1 base short and J 7 bases short, with 10 bases between. The CDR3 consists of 13 residues. Germline CDR1 and CDR2: LGHNA and YNFKEQ. This clonotype was counted between two and nine times. This sequence originates from a boy younger than two with acute myeloid leukemia, due to receive a stem cell transplant. The V call is TRBV4-2, the J call TRBJ2-5; no reliable D call. The sample consisted of PBMCs, taken before TCRalphabeta/CD19-depleted stem cell transplant. The CDR3 DNA is TGTGCCAGCAGCCAAGCCCTAGATGGGACCCAGTACTTC. This sequence encodes CASSQALDGTQYF.